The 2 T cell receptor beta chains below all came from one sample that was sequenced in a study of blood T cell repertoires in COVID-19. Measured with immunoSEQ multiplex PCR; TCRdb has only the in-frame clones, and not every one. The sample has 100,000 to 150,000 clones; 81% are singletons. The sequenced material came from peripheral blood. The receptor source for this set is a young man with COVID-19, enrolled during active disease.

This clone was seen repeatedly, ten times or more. The CDR3 region is CASSLGTTYGYTF. The CDR3 nucleotides read TGTGCCAGCAGTTTAGGGACTACCTATGGCTACACCTTC. This chain uses TRBV12-3 or TRBV12-4 with TRBJ1-2; D uncertain. The CDR3 contains 13 residues. Trimming took off 1 base at V and 4 bases at J, with 7 bases between the two ends.

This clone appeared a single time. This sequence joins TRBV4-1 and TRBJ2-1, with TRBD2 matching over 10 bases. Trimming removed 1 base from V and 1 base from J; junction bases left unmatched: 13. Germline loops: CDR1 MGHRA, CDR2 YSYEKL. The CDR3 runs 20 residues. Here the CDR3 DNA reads TGCGCCAGCAGCCAAGGTCTGAGCGGGAGGGCAGGTCGGTCCTACAATGAGCAGTTCTTC. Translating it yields CASSQGLSGRAGRSYNEQFF.